This TCR beta chain was documented in a study of blood T cell repertoires in COVID-19 (dated by TCRdb to the early 2020s). At the level of the whole study: Samples from collaborators originated in the United States, Italy and Spain and spanned both the acute and convalescent phases of COVID-19. Deeply sampled blood TCRbeta repertoires from subjects exposed to, actively infected with, or recovered from COVID-19 were included in the dataset. The prospective study material was composed of cDNA or gDNA derived from T cells, B-cell-depleted T cells, or PBMCs. The samples were drawn from the first 160 participants of the ongoing ImmuneRACE study and from over 950 subjects provided by 6 global collaborators. Where HLA class I and class II types were available, the types were taken from metadata supplied by the sample provider, not from assay-based typing. Nearly every sample came with metadata listing a de-identified subject ID, COVID-19 status, age in years and sex. The repertoires were released in a freely available public database meant as a resource for research on the immune response to SARS-CoV-2.

Worth noting for this clone: Which antigen it targets is not known. Base qualities are not provided; no much larger clone lies one nucleotide away.

TCRbeta CDR3 regions were amplified from genomic DNA using the immunoSEQ Assay, a bias-controlled multiplex PCR. Per the original workflow: Within the assay, amplification of reference gene primers was used to estimate how many nucleated cells each sample contained. To quantify the absolute abundance of each unique TCRbeta CDR3 rearrangement, sequence reads were collapsed and filtered. Productive Simpson clonality was computed per sample as the square root of Simpson's diversity index over productive rearrangements. In its TCRdb copy, this immuneACCESS table keeps in-frame sequences only and misses some clones. Where compared with another copy, unresolved V genes explain less than half of these, and the others have no known cause. V and J calls and clone size are those listed in that table; D and trimming were worked out from the DNA. This sample has approximately 250,000 clones in its table, and about 79% of those were observed once. Of the sample, around 2.5% falls within the top ten clones.

Another Seattle source contributed samples from volunteer blood donors who had recovered from COVID-19. Whole blood was collected in K2EDTA tubes by collaborating institutions according to the institutions' own protocols. Collaborator samples were shipped for TCRbeta analysis as frozen whole blood, isolated PBMCs, or DNA extracted from either sample type. Study-wide conclusions, independent of this receptor: The quantity of clinical and demographic metadata differed by source and by participant and was supplied without curation.

Inclusive of the bounding cysteine and phenylalanine, the CDR3 is 14 residues long. CDR3 DNA is the only sequence kept; it has 42 bases, read in frame from the first base. The CDR1 and CDR2 encoded by the germline V gene are SGHTA and FQGNSA. V loses 2 bases, J loses 0 bases, and the germline ends lie 6 bases apart. The TCR originated in a middle-aged man who had recovered from COVID-19. Source material: peripheral blood. The chain was built from TRBV7-2 and TRBJ2-3; too little of a D gene remains to name it. The nucleotide sequence reads TGTGCCAGCAGCTTAATGGCTAGCACAGATACGCAGTATTTT. Its protein is CASSLMASTDTQYF.